Listed below are T cell receptor beta chains from one sample, sequenced in a study of OX40 agonist ivuxolimab in advanced cancers. Measured with immunoSEQ multiplex PCR; TCRdb has only the in-frame clones, and not every one. The sample contains 100,000 or so clones, about nine tenths of which appear only once. Sequencing used CD4+ or CD8+ T cells sorted from blood, obtained in a trial of the OX40 agonist ivuxolimab. The receptors derive from an adult with an advanced solid tumor such as melanoma, head and neck, liver or kidney cancer. Both conserved end residues are part of each CDR3. D genes are given only for firm matches. The size of a clone is reported for some rows only, either as once, few or many, or as a class for expanded clones.

TRBD2	few	TRBV27	TRBJ2-3	CASSPGLASTDTQYF	TGTGCCAGCAGTCCGGGACTAGCGAGCACAGATACGCAGTATTTT
.	.	TRBV28	TRBJ2-7	CASSFTLVGLAYEQYF	TGTGCCAGCAGTTTTACTCTTGTCGGGCTAGCTTACGAGCAGTACTTC
.	.	TRBV7-8	TRBJ2-2	CASSLDRWAGVTGELFF	TGTGCCAGCAGCTTAGATAGATGGGCAGGAGTTACCGGGGAGCTGTTTTTT
.	.	TRBV2	TRBJ2-7	CASSVTGEQYF	TGTGCCAGCAGTGTTACAGGCGAGCAGTACTTC
.	.	TRBV9	TRBJ1-1	CASRGTDTEAFF	TGTGCCAGCAGAGGGACGGACACTGAAGCTTTCTTT
.	medium-sized	TRBV25-1	TRBJ2-3	CASTPSGGTDTQYF	TGTGCCAGCACCCCCTCCGGCGGCACAGATACGCAGTATTTT
.	.	TRBV7-8	TRBJ2-6	CASSPEIVSSGANVLTF	TGTGCCAGCAGCCCCGAAATCGTGAGCTCTGGGGCCAACGTCCTGACTTTC
.	.	TRBV29-1	TRBJ1-4	CSAGPAGEKLFF	TGCAGCGCTGGCCCGGCGGGTGAAAAACTGTTTTTT
.	.	TRBV2	TRBJ1-2	CASSESIWVSYGYTF	TGTGCCAGCAGTGAAAGCATATGGGTTAGCTATGGCTACACCTTC
TRBD2	.	TRBV7-2	TRBJ2-1	CASSLGPPGTSGTWEQFF	TGTGCCAGCAGCCTTGGGCCCCCCGGGACTAGCGGTACGTGGGAGCAGTTCTTC
.	.	TRBV2	TRBJ1-4	CASNGQINEKLFF	TGTGCCAGCAACGGACAGATTAATGAAAAACTGTTTTTT
TRBD2	.	TRBV6-6	TRBJ2-7	CASSTPGGSYEQYF	TGTGCCAGCAGTACGCCGGGGGGCTCCTACGAGCAGTACTTC
.	.	TRBV7-9	TRBJ2-3	CASSRPGQNTDTQYF	TGTGCCAGCAGTCGGCCGGGACAAAACACAGATACGCAGTATTTT
.	.	TRBV9	TRBJ1-4	CASSGYTGSGTNEKLFF	TGTGCCAGCAGCGGCTACACAGGGTCCGGAACTAATGAAAAACTGTTTTTT
TRBD1	once	TRBV27	TRBJ2-5	CASSRTGPKYQETQYF	TGTGCCAGCAGTCGGACAGGCCCGAAGTACCAAGAGACCCAGTACTTC
TRBD1	.	TRBV19	TRBJ2-3	CASRTGNTGTDTQYF	TGTGCCAGTAGGACAGGGAATACTGGCACAGATACGCAGTATTTT
.	.	TRBV7-2	TRBJ2-4	CASSLSGWGLAKNIQYF	TGTGCCAGCAGCTTATCCGGGTGGGGCTTAGCCAAAAACATTCAGTACTTC
TRBD1	.	TRBV5-1	TRBJ1-1	CASRSTGDGTEAFF	TGCGCCAGCAGATCTACAGGGGATGGCACTGAAGCTTTCTTT